The following is a T cell receptor beta chain sequence with its context. This clonotype was detected only a few times. No antigen is known for it. No base quality values were provided; no much bigger clone lies one nucleotide off. The library came from 5' RACE. Sequencer: Illumina HiSeq 2000. Template switching added a universal primer binding site, and the final cDNA carried a unique molecular identifier that allowed TCR cDNA molecules to be counted accurately. First-strand cDNA for TCR alpha and beta chains was synthesized from specific primers in the conserved constant-segment region. Each cDNA library was double barcoded, with a SMART-Mk sample barcode plus Illumina barcodes, to control for contamination. TruSeq adapter sequences along with Illumina sample barcodes were introduced in two successive PCR steps. The Illumina HiSeq platform was used with custom primers to sequence TCR alpha and beta cDNA libraries. On the authors' methods: MiGEC was used to process raw reads and extract unique molecular identifiers, and MiXCR was used to find CDR3 positions. Recombination models were inferred per individual with the repgenHMM and IGoR tools using an EM algorithm. Shared clonotype analysis was performed with the tcR package in R, normalizing sharing by the product of cloneset sizes. To study raw recombination free of thymic and clonal selection effects, out-of-frame nonproductive sequences were analyzed. TCRdb cleaned the public reads at Q25 with fastp, built clones with MiXCR and kept in-frame beta chains. Entries are consolidated by CDR3 protein sequence, retaining the most common genes and DNA. The V and J calls were determined by TCRdb, not by the authors. The sample contains 350,000 or so distinct CDR3 sequences, roughly 9% of them found a single time. About 9.1% of the sample rests with the top ten.

Reading from cysteine to phenylalanine, the CDR3 counts 14 amino acids. The read is trimmed to its CDR3 DNA, 42 bases read in frame from base 1. Trimming accounts for 2 bases at V and 7 bases at J, while the number of junction bases matched to no gene is 7. CDR1 and CDR2 are read off the germline V gene (reference sequence) as LGHDT and YNNKEL. This sample was taken from a study of identical twins (dated by TCRdb to between 2015 and 2016). For the wider study: To test whether fetal clonotypes persist, the study used deep sequencing on TCR alpha and beta repertoires from monozygotic twins, unrelated adults of various ages, and cord blood. To rule out contamination, the twin experiments were replicated at different times with different library preparation protocols.

On the study overall, not on this receptor specifically: Compared with coincidental sharing between unrelated individuals, an excess of low generation-probability sequences was observed among out-of-frame TCR alpha sequences shared between twins. Fewer insertions were carried by abundant cord blood beta clonotypes; a weaker similar trend was observed in young adult naive repertoires, while no such trend was observed in memory repertoires. Out-of-frame TCR alpha sharing in monozygotic twins was systematically underestimated by recombination models, whereas sharing between unrelated individuals was in agreement with the recombination models. Excess twin sharing in beta out-of-frame sequences was weaker because fewer shared sequences lowered the signal-to-noise ratio. Conclusions relied on cross-sectional statistical analysis, since the same donors could not be followed over many years. Zero-insertion analyses could be partly confounded by invariant T cells such as MAIT and iNKT, though diverse VJ usage argued against such confounding for most clonotypes.

Only healthy Caucasian donors were included. Three unrelated non-twin adults were additionally sequenced: a male aged 18 to 29, a male aged 50 to 60 and a female aged 50 to 60. Miltenyi CD45RO+ enrichment and human naive T-cell isolation kits were used to isolate memory (CD45RO+) and naive T cells from PBMC. Recombination linked TRBV3-1 to TRBJ1-2, with TRBD1 identical over 7 junction bases. This sequence originates from a woman aged 50 to 60 in good health. Sequenced input: naive T cells sorted from blood. The sample's cell subset or site label, in plain terms: cells isolated with a human naive T-cell isolation kit. The CDR3 protein sequence reads: CASSQTTGQRGYTF. The base sequence is TGTGCCAGCAGCCAAACGACAGGGCAGCGTGGCTACACCTTC.